This TCR beta chain was documented in a study of T-cell memory formation after mild COVID-19. General study findings and limits: Second-wave clones peaking on day 37 lacked confirmed SARS-CoV-2 specificity. Day 15 to 85 contractors were CD4/CD8 balanced; later expanders leaned CD4+.

There are a few counts of this clonotype. Antigen specificity is unknown. The 5'RACE method, run with constant-segment primers, produced TCR alpha and TCR beta cDNA libraries (carrying sample barcodes and UMIs). TCRdb re-called the 5' RACE reads with MiXCR, one entry per CDR3 protein. Among approximately 260,000 distinct CDR3 sequences listed, around 17% were seen once. Germline CDR1 DFQATT, CDR2 SNEGSKA (reference sequence). This CDR3 spans 13 amino acids. Trimming pared 3 bases from V and 3 bases from J, leaving 10 bases between. J is TRBJ2-3 and V is TRBV20-1; a possible D gene is TRBD1 (5 bases). This TCR came from a man aged 18 to 35 who had mild COVID-19 (a few samples of this study predate the infection). Cell type and time point are not known. The sequenced material came from PBMCs or a T cell subset sorted from them (not recorded which). CDR3 sequence: CSARVSGTDTQYF. CDR3 nucleotides: TGCAGTGCTAGGGTCTCAGGGACAGATACGCAGTATTTT.